Listed here are 9 T cell receptor beta chains from one sample, sequenced in a study of blood T cell repertoires in COVID-19. Produced via immunoSEQ multiplex PCR; TCRdb's table is partial and in-frame only. The sample shows 250,000 to 400,000 clones, more than 70% of them seen only once. The source material was peripheral blood. All receptors derive from a woman aged 30 to 39 with COVID-19, enrolled during active disease.

The CDR3 DNA follows: TGTGCCAGCAGCCTCGCTAGCGGTTACCAAGAGACCCAGTACTTC. As protein: CASSLASGYQETQYF. The chain joins TRBV2 to TRBJ2-5, with 7 bases lining up with TRBD2. CDR1 is SNHLY, CDR2 FYNNEI, per germline. The J segment lost 0 bases and the V segment lost 6 bases, leaving 7 bases of the junction unmatched. The CDR3 totals 15 residues. The full variable domain, completed using reference TRBV2 and TRBJ2-5, is EPEVTQTPSHQVTQMGQEVILRCVPISNHLYFYWYRQILGQKVEFLVSFYNNEISEKSEIFDDQFSVERPDGSNFTLKIRSTKLEDSAMYFCASSLASGYQETQYFGPGTRLLVL.

This clone appeared once. V and J are TRBV13 and TRBJ1-4, with D unresolved. The CDR3 covers 15 residues. V was clipped by 4 bases and J by 8 bases, with 17 bases between them. Germline V lookup: CDR1 PRHDT, CDR2 FYEKMQ (reference sequence). This chain's CDR3 is CASSSRADRGEKLFF. The CDR3 coding sequence is TGTGCCAGCAGCTCGCGAGCAGACCGAGGGGAAAAACTGTTTTTT. The variable domain in full, with the rest retrieved from reference TRBV13 and TRBJ1-4, is AAGVIQSPRHLIKEKRETATLKCYPIPRHDTVYWYQQGPGQDPQFLISFYEKMQSDKGSIPDRFSAQQFSDYHSELNMSSLELGDSALYFCASSSRADRGEKLFFGSGTQLSVL.

The genes are TRBV5-1 and TRBJ1-4, with D possibly being TRBD1 (5 bases). The ends were cut back, 4 bases at V and 7 bases at J, with 14 bases in the middle. CDR1 SGHRS and CDR2 YFSETQ come from the germline V gene. The CDR3 covers 14 residues. CDR3 loop: CASSPRESPEKLFF. CDR3 nucleotides: TGCGCCAGCAGCCCCAGGGAAAGCCCTGAAAAACTGTTTTTT.

The gene calls are TRBV28 and TRBJ1-5; 10 positions agree with TRBD1. J was trimmed by 3 bases and V by 3 bases; bases with no gene match: 2. The germline V gene encodes CDR1 MDHEN and CDR2 SYDVKM. The CDR3 totals 15 residues. CDR3 region: CASSLDRGNNQPQHF. The CDR3 region has the DNA TGTGCCAGCAGTTTGGACAGGGGGAACAATCAGCCCCAGCATTTT.

The V and J genes are TRBV5-1 and TRBJ2-1; no clear D gene. Germline CDR1 and CDR2: SGHRS and YFSETQ. This CDR3 is 11 amino acids long. V lost 3 bases to trimming and J lost 7 bases, with 5 bases between them. DNA of the CDR3: TGCGCCAGCAGCTCCCAAAATGAGCAGTTCTTC. It codes for CASSSQNEQFF.

V usage is TRBV5-5 and J usage is TRBJ1-5; 10 nucleotides line up with TRBD1. The CDR3 covers 15 residues. From germline, CDR1 is SGHKS and CDR2 YYEKEE (reference sequence). V gave up 0 bases and J gave up 5 bases; unmatched junction bases: 2. CDR3 nucleotide sequence: TGTGCCAGCAGCTTGGGGGACAGGGGTTATCAGCCCCAGCATTTT. Its translation is CASSLGDRGYQPQHF.

V usage is TRBV10-3 and J usage is TRBJ1-2, with D possibly being TRBD1 (5 bases). This CDR3 has 13 amino acids. The germline CDR1 and CDR2 sequences are ENHRY and SYGVKD. V lost 2 bases and J 6 bases, leaving 10 bases between the germline ends. The CDR3 spells CAISEQGGDGYTF. CDR3 DNA sequence: TGTGCCATCAGTGAGCAGGGAGGGGATGGCTACACCTTC.

The gene calls are TRBV5-6 and TRBJ2-1; D is undetermined. The CDR3 loop spans 13 amino acids. The germline gives CDR1 SGHDT, CDR2 YYEEEE. Trimming pared 2 bases from V and 4 bases from J, leaving 7 bases between. DNA of the CDR3: TGTGCCAGCAGCTTCGTACAGTACAATGAGCAGTTCTTC. This gives the protein CASSFVQYNEQFF.

V and J are TRBV30 and TRBJ2-7; 16 positions agree with TRBD2. CDR1 and CDR2 (germline): GTSNPN, SVGIG (reference sequence). Trimming took 3 bases from V and 4 from J; bases not matched to a gene: 6. This CDR3 contains 16 residues. The CDR3 region is CAWSSGLAGGQYEQYF. CDR3 nucleotide sequence: TGTGCCTGGAGCTCGGGACTAGCGGGGGGGCAGTACGAGCAGTACTTC.